The sequence of this T cell receptor beta chain was determined in a study of cytomegalovirus exposure and HLA in healthy donors. Healthy bone marrow donors made up the donor group. PCR used 60 Vbeta primers and 13 Jbeta primers. The table came from immunoSEQ multiplex PCR; TCRdb's copy has only in-frame clones and leaves some out. The table has more than 150,000 clones, 81% seen once; the top ten hold around 1.3%. Unmatched junction bases numbered 7, after V lost 3 bases and J lost 7 bases. CDR1 MNHEY and CDR2 SVGAGI come from the germline V gene. This CDR3 is 14 amino acids long. Sequencing was performed on PBMCs. The sequence was obtained from a man aged 45-65 years in good health and CMV-seropositive. The chain carries TRBV6-5 and TRBJ2-7; TRBD2 aligns across 9 bases. CDR3: CASSYSGGSGEQYF. CDR3 in DNA: TGTGCCAGCAGTTATAGCGGGGGAAGCGGAGAGCAGTACTTC.